These 7 T cell receptor beta chains were sequenced from one sample in a study of T cells expressing NK-cell markers. TCRdb re-called the 5' RACE reads; every CDR3 protein appears as one record, without DNA. The sample's table shows around 380,000 distinct CDR3 sequences. The material sequenced was blood T cells: a sorted CD56 or NKG2C T cell subset, CD4+ or CD8+ T cells, or bulk PBMC T cells (not recorded which). The receptor source for this set is a woman between 50 and 59 years old in good health.

This chain joins TRBV6-1 and TRBJ1-2. In germline, CDR1 is MNHNS, CDR2 SASEGT. The CDR3 has 13 residues. The CDR3 region is CASSSTGASSYTF.

The chain uses TRBV4-2 and TRBJ2-7; TCRdb names TRBD2, which stays unverified in the absence of DNA. The V gene's germline CDR1 is LGHNA and CDR2 YNFKEQ. CDR3 length: 15 residues. The chain's CDR3 is CASSPRTGLAREQYF.

The chain couples TRBV5-1 to TRBJ2-1; TCRdb's D call, TRBD1, is unchecked because there is no DNA. CDR3 length: 15 amino acids. From germline, CDR1 is SGHRS and CDR2 YFSETQ. CDR3 loop: CASSASTGTYNEQFF.

This rearrangement joins TRBV6-5 to TRBJ1-2; absent DNA, TCRdb's TRBD1 call cannot be checked. The germline V gene has CDR1 MNHEY and CDR2 SVGAGI. The CDR3 loop spans 14 amino acids. This chain's CDR3 is CASSSTDPDYGYTF.

This rearrangement joins TRBV6-5 to TRBJ2-3. The V gene's germline CDR1 is MNHEY and CDR2 SVGAGI. The CDR3 spans 15 residues. The CDR3: CASKLSAGLTDTQYF.

The chain carries TRBV12-3 or TRBV12-4 and TRBJ2-6. This CDR3 is built from 15 residues. The CDR3 reads CASSFSFSGANVLTF.

This chain joins TRBV27 and TRBJ2-2; TCRdb reports TRBD2, a call that lacks DNA to check it against. This CDR3 is 15 amino acids long. Germline V gene sequence: CDR1 MNHEY, CDR2 SMNVEV (reference sequence). The CDR3 is CASSIISGGTGELFF.